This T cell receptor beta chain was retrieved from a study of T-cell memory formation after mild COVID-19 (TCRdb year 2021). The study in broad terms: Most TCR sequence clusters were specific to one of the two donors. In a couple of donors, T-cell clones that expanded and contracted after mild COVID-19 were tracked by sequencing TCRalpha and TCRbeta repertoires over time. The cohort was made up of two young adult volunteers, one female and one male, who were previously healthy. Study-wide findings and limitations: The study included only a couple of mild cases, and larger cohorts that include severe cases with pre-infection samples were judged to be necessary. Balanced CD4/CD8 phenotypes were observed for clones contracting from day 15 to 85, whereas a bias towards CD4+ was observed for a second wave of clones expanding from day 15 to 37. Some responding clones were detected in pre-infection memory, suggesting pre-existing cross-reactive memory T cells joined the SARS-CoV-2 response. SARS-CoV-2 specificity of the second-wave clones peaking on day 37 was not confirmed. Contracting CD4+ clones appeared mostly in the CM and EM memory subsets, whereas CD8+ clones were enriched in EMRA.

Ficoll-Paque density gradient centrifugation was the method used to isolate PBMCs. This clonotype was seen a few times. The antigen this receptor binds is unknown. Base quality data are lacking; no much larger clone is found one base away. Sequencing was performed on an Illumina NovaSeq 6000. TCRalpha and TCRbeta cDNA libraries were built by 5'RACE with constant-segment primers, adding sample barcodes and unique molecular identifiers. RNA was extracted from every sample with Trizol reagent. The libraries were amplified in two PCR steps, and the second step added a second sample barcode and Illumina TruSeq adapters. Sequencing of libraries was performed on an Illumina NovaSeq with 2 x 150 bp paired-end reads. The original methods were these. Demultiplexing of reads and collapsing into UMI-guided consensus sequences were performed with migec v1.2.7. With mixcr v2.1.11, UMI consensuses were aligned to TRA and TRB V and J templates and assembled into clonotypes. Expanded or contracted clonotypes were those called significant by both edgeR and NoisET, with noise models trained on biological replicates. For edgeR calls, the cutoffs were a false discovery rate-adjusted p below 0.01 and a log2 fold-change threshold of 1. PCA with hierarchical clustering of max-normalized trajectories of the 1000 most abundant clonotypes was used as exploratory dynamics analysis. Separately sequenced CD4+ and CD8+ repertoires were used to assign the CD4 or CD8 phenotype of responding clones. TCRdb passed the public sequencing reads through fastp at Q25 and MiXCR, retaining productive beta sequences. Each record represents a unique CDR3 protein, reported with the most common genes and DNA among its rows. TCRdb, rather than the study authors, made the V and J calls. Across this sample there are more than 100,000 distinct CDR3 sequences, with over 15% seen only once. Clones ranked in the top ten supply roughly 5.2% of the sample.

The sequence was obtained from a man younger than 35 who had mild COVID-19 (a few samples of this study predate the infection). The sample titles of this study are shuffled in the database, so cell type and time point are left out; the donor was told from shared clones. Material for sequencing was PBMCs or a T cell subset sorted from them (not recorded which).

CDR3 protein: CASSSQVEADTQYF. The bases are TGTGCCAGCAGCTCCCAGGTAGAGGCAGATACGCAGTATTTT. The rearrangement joined TRBV7-2 to TRBJ2-3; no confident D gene assignment can be made. The trim is 4 bases for V and 4 bases for J, with a gap of 12 bases between the germline ends. From the cysteine through the phenylalanine, the CDR3 covers 14 amino acids. Here the CDR3 DNA is all that survives: 42 bases in frame from base 1. From a lookup of the germline V gene, CDR1 and CDR2 are SGHTA and FQGNSA. Beyond the CDR3, the reference TRBV7-2 and TRBJ2-3 genes provide the residues; the full variable domain reads: GAGVSQSPSNKVTEKGKDVELRCDPISGHTALYWYRQSLGQGLEFLIYFQGNSAPDKSGLPSDRFSAERTGGSVSTLTIQRTQQEDSAVYLCASSSQVEADTQYFGPGTRLTVL.